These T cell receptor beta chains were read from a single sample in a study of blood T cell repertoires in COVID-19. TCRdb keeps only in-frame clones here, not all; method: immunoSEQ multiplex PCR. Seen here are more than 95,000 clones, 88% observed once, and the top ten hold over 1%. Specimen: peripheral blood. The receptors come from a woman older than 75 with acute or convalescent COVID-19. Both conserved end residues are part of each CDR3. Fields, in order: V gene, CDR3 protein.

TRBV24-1	CATSDAVEYGYTF
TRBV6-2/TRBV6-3	CASSPGTVSNQPQHF
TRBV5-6	CASSIRGSYEQYF
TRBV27	CASSTGTGGSEAFF
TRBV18	CASSRDTNTGELFF
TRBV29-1	CSVVPRGQNTEAFF
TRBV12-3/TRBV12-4	CASSRTSLYEQYF
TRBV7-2	CASSPYRGLITEAFF
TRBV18	CASSGPSGGAREQYF
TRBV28	CASSTPRVGYYEQYF
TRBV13	CASSSRTSGSTVYEQYF
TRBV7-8	CASTMRSSGSLETQYF
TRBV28	CASSLTGRVSTEAFF
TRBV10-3	CAISELDRGQETQYF
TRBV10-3	CAIKGDRGGYEQYF
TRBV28	CASSLPPVPPQPQHF
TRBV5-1	CASRLDRDSSPLHF
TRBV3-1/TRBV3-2	CASSRGTGEEKLFF
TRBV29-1	CSVKRDRNTGELFF
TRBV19	CASSVQVKNNEQFF
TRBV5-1	CASSFAGVYEQYF
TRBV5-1	CASSVGLAGFTGELFF
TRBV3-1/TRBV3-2	CASSYRQGATEAFF
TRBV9	CASSVDLQGEQYF
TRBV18	CASSPAQGNSGNTIYF
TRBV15	CATSRDRGLEQYF
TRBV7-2	CASTFRNTGELFF
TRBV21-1	CASSKHSSKYRESYEQYF
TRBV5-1	CASSLDSSYNEQFF
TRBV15	CATSRTGRDTGELFF
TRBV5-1	CASSLATGYTEAFF
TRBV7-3	CASSPDRGDTGELFF
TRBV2	CASSLGGLGVGYNEQFF
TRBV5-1	CASSISPGLANTEAFF
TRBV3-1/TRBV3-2	CASSQEGITSGNEQFF
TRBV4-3	CASSRLAGYGEQFF
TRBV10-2	CASSEWGGSNQPQHF
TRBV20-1	CSANLQGTQYF